The 17 T cell receptor beta chains given below trace back to one sample, sequenced in a study of T cell responses to AZD1222 COVID-19 vaccine. Sequencing was performed with immunoSEQ multiplex PCR; in TCRdb, only in-frame clones are kept and a portion is missing. The repertoire includes about 130,000 clones, 93% of them detected once, and more than 2.5% sits in the top ten. Material: peripheral blood, obtained on day 0 of AZD1222 vaccination. These receptors all come from an adult in good health.

The chain has TRBV7-3 and TRBJ2-3, with TRBD1 matching over 9 bases. V lost 4 bases and J lost 0; bases outside the gene matches: 17. This CDR3 is 20 amino acids long. Per germline, CDR1 SGHTA and CDR2 FQGTGA. The CDR3 protein is CASSSQGTGRRFSSTDTQYF. DNA of the CDR3: TGTGCCAGCAGCTCCCAGGGGACAGGGCGGAGGTTCTCTAGCACAGATACGCAGTATTTT.

About this clone: Germline is not matched at one junction end, which may reflect a read error. The chain carries TRBV28 and TRBJ2-1, with 7 bases matching TRBD2. This CDR3 is 12 amino acids long. Germline V gene sequence: CDR1 MDHEN, CDR2 SYDVKM. CDR3 nucleotides: TGTGCCAGCAGTTCAGGGACTATTACTCTGATCTTC. It yields the protein CASSSGTITLIF.

The rearrangement uses TRBV5-8 and TRBJ1-1; no firm D call. The germline CDR1 and CDR2 sequences are SGHTS and YDEGEE. The ends were cut back, 0 bases at V and 4 bases at J, with 10 bases in the middle. The CDR3 is made up of 14 amino acids. The CDR3, as DNA: TGTGCCAGCAGCTTGGTTGGAGGGAGCACTGAAGCTTTCTTT. It translates to CASSLVGGSTEAFF.

V usage is TRBV11-2 and J usage is TRBJ2-1, with D perhaps TRBD1 or TRBD2 (5 bases each). Germline V lookup: CDR1 SGHAT, CDR2 FQNNGV. This CDR3 comprises 12 residues. V dropped 3 bases and J dropped 8 bases, with 8 bases sitting between them. The DNA for the CDR3 is TGTGCCAGCAGCTTTCGAGGGGATGAGCAGTTCTTC. This translates into CASSFRGDEQFF.

The V and J genes are TRBV4-1 and TRBJ2-2, with 12 bases matching TRBD1. The CDR3 totals 17 residues. The germline V gene encodes CDR1 MGHRA and CDR2 YSYEKL. Unmatched junction bases numbered 9, after V lost 4 bases and J lost 6 bases. CDR3 nucleotides: TGCGCCAGCAGCCCAAGCCGGGACAGGGGGCTCTCCGGGGAGCTGTTTTTT. Residues: CASSPSRDRGLSGELFF.

CDR3 nucleotide sequence: TGTGCCAGCAGCTTGCTGGAGAACACTGAAGCTTTCTTT. Its protein product is CASSLLENTEAFF. V and J are TRBV7-9 and TRBJ1-1; D is unclear. The germline V and J ends were trimmed by 3 bases and 1 base, with 6 bases remaining between them. Per germline, CDR1 SEHNR and CDR2 FQNEAQ (reference sequence). The CDR3 runs 13 residues.

This clone was seen once. This chain joins TRBV10-1 and TRBJ2-3; D is perhaps TRBD2 (6 bases). The CDR3 sequence is 16 residues long. Germline lookup yields CDR1 WNHNN and CDR2 SYGVQD (reference sequence). V lost 3 bases and J 2 bases, leaving 15 bases between the germline ends. CDR3 bases: TGCGCCAGCAGTGATGGAGAGGCGGGACCCACAGATACGCAGTATTTT. The encoded protein is CASSDGEAGPTDTQYF.

The chain has TRBV7-3 and TRBJ2-3; no reliable D call. Germline assignment: CDR1 SGHTA and CDR2 FQGTGA. Trimming pared 6 bases from V and 1 base from J, leaving 11 bases between. This CDR3 comprises 14 residues. For the CDR3, the DNA is TGTGCCAGCAGTCCATCATCTGGCACAGATACGCAGTATTTT. It codes for CASSPSSGTDTQYF.

V and J are TRBV6-4 and TRBJ2-7; D remains ambiguous. The CDR3 covers 14 residues. The V end was cut by 2 bases, the J end by 0 bases, with 8 bases between. Germline V gene lookup returns CDR1 MRHNA and CDR2 SNTAGT. CDR3 sequence reads: CASSDTGPSYEQYF. The CDR3 nucleotides are TGTGCCAGCAGTGACACCGGGCCCTCCTACGAGCAGTACTTC.

The V and J genes are TRBV28 and TRBJ1-5; D not certain. Germline CDR1 and CDR2: MDHEN and SYDVKM. This CDR3 has 12 amino acids. Trimming removed 2 bases at V and 6 bases at J, with 5 bases between. CDR3 sequence (DNA): TGTGCCAGCAGTTTAGCACCTCAGCCCCAGCATTTT. The encoded protein is CASSLAPQPQHF.

The chain is built from TRBV6-6 and TRBJ2-7; 8 bases line up with TRBD2. This CDR3 is built from 14 residues. Trimming at V came to 3 bases and at J to 3 bases, leaving 4 bases not matched to a gene. Per the germline V gene, CDR1 is MNHNY and CDR2 is SVGAGI (reference sequence). Written as DNA, the CDR3 is TGTGCCAGCAGTTATGTACTAGCGGTCTACGAGCAGTACTTC. Encoded protein: CASSYVLAVYEQYF.

This rearrangement joins TRBV3-1 (or the pseudogene TRBV3-2) to TRBJ1-1; 9 bases line up with TRBD1. CDR3 size: 15 residues. CDR1 is LGHDT and CDR2 is YNNKEL in the germline V gene (reference sequence). The ends lost 7 bases at V and 2 bases at J; junction bases unmatched: 8. The CDR3, as DNA: TGTGCCAGCACCTCACAGGGGGCTATTAACACTGAAGCTTTCTTT. This sequence encodes CASTSQGAINTEAFF.

The chain links TRBV27 to TRBJ2-3; 7 bases line up with TRBD1. Germline CDR1 and CDR2: MNHEY and SMNVEV (reference sequence). After removal of 6 bases from V and 1 base from J, the junction contained 10 bases not matched to a gene. This CDR3 has 16 residues. CDR3 in amino acids: CASRTIGGSGTDTQYF. CDR3 nucleotide sequence: TGTGCCAGCAGAACGATAGGGGGCAGCGGCACAGATACGCAGTATTTT.

The rearrangement uses TRBV6-5 and TRBJ2-7, with D unclear. This CDR3 contains 14 residues. Looked up from germline, CDR1 is MNHEY and CDR2 is SVGAGI. V dropped 7 bases and J dropped 0 bases, with 13 bases sitting between them. This CDR3 reads CASTLLALSYEQYF. In DNA form, the CDR3 reads TGTGCCAGCACCCTCCTGGCTCTCTCCTACGAGCAGTACTTC.

The rearrangement joins TRBV6-5 to TRBJ2-1; unclear D gene. The CDR3 consists of 13 residues. V was cut by 8 bases and J by 0 bases, with 8 bases left in between. Germline values: CDR1 MNHEY, CDR2 SVGAGI. The chain's CDR3 is CASLPSSYNEQFF. The CDR3 nucleotides are TGTGCCAGCCTCCCAAGCTCCTACAATGAGCAGTTCTTC.

This chain joins TRBV28 and TRBJ1-5; perhaps TRBD1 as D (5 bases). This CDR3 region has 17 residues. Germline V CDR1 and CDR2: MDHEN, SYDVKM. The germline V and J ends were trimmed by 6 bases and 4 bases, with 22 bases remaining between them. The CDR3 reads CASSPAGRYKTNQPQHF. Written as DNA, the CDR3 is TGTGCCAGCAGCCCCGCGGGACGGTACAAAACAAATCAGCCCCAGCATTTT.

The chain couples TRBV7-9 to TRBJ2-1, with a tentative D call TRBD1 (6 bases). The CDR3 is 15 amino acids. Looked up from germline, CDR1 is SEHNR and CDR2 is FQNEAQ (reference sequence). The V end lost 6 bases, the J end lost 0 bases, and 12 bases lay between the germline ends. This chain's CDR3 is CASRPDSPSYNEQFF. For the CDR3, the DNA is TGTGCCAGCAGACCGGACAGTCCCTCCTACAATGAGCAGTTCTTC. Using reference TRBV7-9 and TRBJ2-1 for the parts outside the CDR3, the full variable domain is DTGVSQNPRHKITKRGQNVTFRCDPISEHNRLYWYRQTLGQGPEFLTYFQNEAQLEKSRLLSDRFSAERPKGSFSTLEIQRTEQGDSAMYLCASRPDSPSYNEQFFGPGTRLTVL.